The entry below gives a single T cell receptor (beta chain) sequence along with its context. No antigen is known for it. It was about 180 ng DNA, around 33,000 T cell genomes, that sorted-subset replicate PCRs used. Assay used: immunoSEQ multiplex PCR; TCRdb lists only in-frame clones, some missing. The sample lists over 2 million clones; 90% to 95% were seen once. The sample comes from a study of shared clonotypes between healthy human individuals. Findings and caveats of the study: Shared across four donors were around 5% of the naive CD4 clonotypes. Rarefaction indicated that sorted-subset sequencing remained incomplete although depth was large.

The germline V and J ends were trimmed by 5 bases and 4 bases, with 17 bases remaining between them. The CDR3 is made up of 15 amino acids. Germline V gene data show CDR1 as MNHNY and CDR2 as SVGAGI (reference sequence). The rearrangement uses TRBV6-6 and TRBJ2-5, with a possible D match to TRBD1 (5 bases). The specimen sequenced was naive CD4+ T cells sorted from blood. Subset noted: CD45RA+ positively selected. This sequence originates from a man younger than 30 in good health. CDR3 amino acids: CASSPAVQGGETQYF. CDR3 sequence (DNA): TGTGCCAGCAGTCCGGCGGTCCAGGGCGGAGAGACCCAGTACTTC.